This T cell receptor (beta chain) was observed in a study of CD4 T cells in relation to SARS-CoV-2 and coronaviruses. Study summary: Crossreactive spike epitopes shared across donors were mapped to their HLA restriction.

Comments on this clone: Its antigen is still unknown.

CD4+ T cells from unexposed donors were obtained before the COVID-19 pandemic (2011-2018). The cells were cultured for over eight days before CD4+ T cells were isolated. Cells permitting, SARS-CoV-2 S/N and four cold-coronavirus spikes were tested on unexposed-donor CD4+ T cells. Method: immunoSEQ multiplex PCR; TCRdb's copy keeps in-frame clones and lacks some. Of some 29,000 clones listed, 76% are singletons. CDR1 is SGHAT, CDR2 FQNNGV, per germline. The V segment lost 4 bases and the J segment 2 bases; nucleotides outside the gene matches: 16. CDR3 length: 19 residues. The sample comprised CD4+ T cells from PBMCs, cultured in vitro. This receptor was obtained from a human donor in good health. The chain couples TRBV11-2 to TRBJ2-3, with 9 bases identical to TRBD1. CDR3 bases: TGTGCCAGCAGCTCCCCAACAAATCCGGGACAGGGATACACAGATACGCAGTATTTT. It yields the protein CASSSPTNPGQGYTDTQYF.